This is a list of T cell receptor beta chains from one sample in a study of spatial heterogeneity in lung cancer. TCRdb reprocessed the 5' RACE reads via MiXCR and lists one record per CDR3 protein. The data show around 15,000 distinct CDR3 sequences, 19% seen once. This specimen consisted of PBMCs, obtained at follow-up. These receptors were collected from a male donor with early-stage non-small cell lung cancer. Both conserved end residues are part of each CDR3. The D gene is left open where the match is weak. The size field is filled for only some rows; it gives once, few, many or a size class.

V: TRBV6-2/TRBV6-3
D: .
J: TRBJ2-2
size: once
DNA: TGTGCCAGCAGTTACCCGGACCATCTCCTGACCGGGGAGCTGTTTTTT
CDR3: CASSYPDHLLTGELFF

V: TRBV6-2/TRBV6-3
D: .
J: TRBJ1-2
size: many
DNA: TGTGCCAGCAGTTACGCGGGGGCGCGAACGAATGGCTACACCTTC
CDR3: CASSYAGARTNGYTF

V: TRBV4-1
D: TRBD1
J: TRBJ1-4
size: many
DNA: TGCGCCAGCAGCCAAGCTCCCACCGACAGGGATGAAAAACTGTTTTTT
CDR3: CASSQAPTDRDEKLFF

V: TRBV27
D: .
J: TRBJ2-6
size: few
DNA: TGTGCCAGCAGTTTATCCCACAGCTCTGGGGCCAACGTCCTGACTTTC
CDR3: CASSLSHSSGANVLTF

V: TRBV4-1
D: .
J: TRBJ1-4
size: .
DNA: TGCGCCAGCAGCCAAGAGTCCCTTAGCGGTAAAAAACTGTTTTTT
CDR3: CASSQESLSGKKLFF

V: TRBV4-1
D: .
J: TRBJ2-1
size: few
DNA: TGCGCCAGCAGCCAACCTACGAGAGAAGGTGAGCAGTTCTTC
CDR3: CASSQPTREGEQFF

V: TRBV5-1
D: TRBD2
J: TRBJ2-3
size: many
DNA: TGCGCCAGCAGCCCAGGTTCCGGGGGGATGCGTGATACGCAGTATTTT
CDR3: CASSPGSGGMRDTQYF

V: TRBV6-1
D: .
J: TRBJ1-2
size: few
DNA: TGTGCCAGCAGTCCCCTGGGGTATGGCTACACCTTC
CDR3: CASSPLGYGYTF

V: TRBV5-1
D: .
J: TRBJ2-1
size: medium-sized
DNA: TGCGCCAGCAGCACCCGGGGGGCTCCCTACAATGAGCAGTTCTTC
CDR3: CASSTRGAPYNEQFF

V: TRBV19
D: .
J: TRBJ1-2
size: medium-sized
DNA: TGTGCCAGTAGTCGGACCTACTCTCGTAACTATGGCTACACCTTC
CDR3: CASSRTYSRNYGYTF

V: TRBV29-1
D: TRBD1
J: TRBJ1-2
size: .
DNA: TGCAGCGTTGAAAGGCGACAGGGCAGCTACACCTTC
CDR3: CSVERRQGSYTF

V: TRBV2
D: .
J: TRBJ2-4
size: many
DNA: TGTGCCAGCAGCACTGAAGTACTAGGAGCCAAAAACATTCAGTACTTC
CDR3: CASSTEVLGAKNIQYF

V: TRBV6-2/TRBV6-3
D: .
J: TRBJ2-1
size: many
DNA: TGTGCCAGCAGTGAAGGGAGGAGAATCCAGTTCTTC
CDR3: CASSEGRRIQFF

V: TRBV19
D: .
J: TRBJ2-6
size: many
DNA: TGTGCCAGTACCCATAACCAGGGTGACGTCCTGACTTTC
CDR3: CASTHNQGDVLTF

V: TRBV3-1
D: .
J: TRBJ2-7
size: medium-sized
DNA: TGTGCCAGCAGCCGAACGTACGAGCAGTACTTC
CDR3: CASSRTYEQYF